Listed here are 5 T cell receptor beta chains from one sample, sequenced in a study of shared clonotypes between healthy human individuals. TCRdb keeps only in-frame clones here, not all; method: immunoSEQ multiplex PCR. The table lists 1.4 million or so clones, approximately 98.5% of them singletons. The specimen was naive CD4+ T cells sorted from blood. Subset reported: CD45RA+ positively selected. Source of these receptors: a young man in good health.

CDR3 region: CAIIPPHGISDHEQFF. The CDR3 DNA reads TGTGCCATCATACCTCCTCATGGGATATCCGATCATGAGCAGTTCTTC. The gene calls are TRBV19 and TRBJ2-1; no clear D. Between the trimmed V and J ends, which lost 10 bases and 8 bases, there was a span of 27 bases. This CDR3 contains 16 residues. The germline V gene encodes CDR1 LNHDA and CDR2 SQIVND (reference sequence). The full variable domain, rest sourced from reference TRBV19 and TRBJ2-1, is DGGITQSPKYLFRKEGQNVTLSCEQNLNHDAMYWYRQDPGQGLRLIYYSQIVNDFQKGDIAEGYSVSREKKESFPLTVTSAQKNPTAFYLCAIIPPHGISDHEQFFGPGTRLTVL.

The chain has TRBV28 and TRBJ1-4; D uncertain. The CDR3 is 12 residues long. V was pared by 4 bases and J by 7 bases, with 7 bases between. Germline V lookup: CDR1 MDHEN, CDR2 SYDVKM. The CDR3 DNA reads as TGTGCCAGCAGTTCGTTGAGTGAAAAACTGTTTTTT. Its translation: CASSSLSEKLFF.

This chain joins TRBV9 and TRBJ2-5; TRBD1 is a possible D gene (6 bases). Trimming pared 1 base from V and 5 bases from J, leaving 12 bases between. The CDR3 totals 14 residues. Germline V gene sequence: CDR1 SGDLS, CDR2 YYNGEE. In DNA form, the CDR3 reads TGTGCCAGCAGCGTAATGGGGGCTGGGGAGACCCAGTACTTC. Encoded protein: CASSVMGAGETQYF.

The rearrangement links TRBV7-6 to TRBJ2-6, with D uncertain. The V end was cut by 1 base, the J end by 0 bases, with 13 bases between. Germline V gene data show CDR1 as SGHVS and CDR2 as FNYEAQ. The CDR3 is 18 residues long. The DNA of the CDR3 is TGTGCCAGCAGCTTAGTTGGCAGCATAAACTCTGGGGCCAACGTCCTGACTTTC. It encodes CASSLVGSINSGANVLTF.

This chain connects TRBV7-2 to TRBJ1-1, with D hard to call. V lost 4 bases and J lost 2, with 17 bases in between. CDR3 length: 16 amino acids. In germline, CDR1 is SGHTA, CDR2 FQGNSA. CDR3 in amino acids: CASSSRTLPINTEAFF. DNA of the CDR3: TGTGCCAGCAGCTCAAGGACCCTTCCCATTAACACTGAAGCTTTCTTT.